What follows are 9 T cell receptor beta chains derived from one specimen sequenced in a study of T cell changes during pregnancy in multiple sclerosis. The data were produced by immunoSEQ multiplex PCR, yet TCRdb's version contains in-frame clones alone and is incomplete. This sample has roughly 90,000 clones, with 90% to 95% found just once. The sample in question was peripheral blood, obtained in the first trimester of pregnancy. These TCRs come from a female donor with multiple sclerosis, enrolled in a pregnancy study.

J is TRBJ2-2 and V is TRBV11-2; no firm D call. Trimming took off 1 base at V and 5 bases at J, with 8 bases between the two ends. The CDR3 sequence is 14 residues long. Germline CDR1 reads SGHAT; CDR2 reads FQNNGV. The chain's CDR3 is CASSLGPQTGELFF. The CDR3 bases are TGTGCCAGCAGCTTAGGGCCGCAAACCGGGGAGCTGTTTTTT.

The chain combines TRBV11-3 with TRBJ2-3; unclear D gene. The V end was cut by 1 base, the J end by 6 bases, with 11 bases between. Looked up from germline, CDR1 is SGHNT and CDR2 is YENEEA. The CDR3 totals 14 residues. Here the CDR3 reads CASSLVGLGDTQYF. CDR3 coding DNA: TGTGCCAGCAGCTTAGTCGGCCTCGGGGATACGCAGTATTTT.

This clone was found once. V and J are TRBV19 and TRBJ1-6; no definite D call. The germline V gene encodes CDR1 LNHDA and CDR2 SQIVND (reference sequence). V dropped 4 bases and J dropped 8 bases, with 9 bases sitting between them. This CDR3 has 13 amino acids. The CDR3 nucleotides are TGTGCCAGTAGTACCCACCCGGATTCACCCCTCCACTTT. It translates to CASSTHPDSPLHF.

This sequence joins TRBV15 and TRBJ2-3, with 7 bases matching TRBD2. After removal of 1 base from V and 6 bases from J, the junction contained 19 bases not matched to a gene. CDR3 length: 19 amino acids. Germline CDR1 is LNHNV and CDR2 is YYDKDF (reference sequence). The CDR3 nucleotides read TGTGCCACCAGCAGAGGGGGGGTACAGCTAGCGGTAGCGAGGGATACGCAGTATTTT. Its protein is CATSRGGVQLAVARDTQYF.

The chain combines TRBV5-1 with TRBJ1-2, with D maybe TRBD1 (6 bases). This CDR3 contains 14 residues. Germline CDR1 SGHRS, CDR2 YFSETQ. V shed 6 bases and J shed 5 bases, with 17 bases lying between them. CDR3 in amino acids: CASKQGEPLYGYTF. The CDR3 DNA sequence: TGCGCCAGCAAACAGGGTGAACCACTATATGGCTACACCTTC. Combining the CDR3 with reference TRBV5-1 and TRBJ1-2 gives the whole variable domain KAGVTQTPRYLIKTRGQQVTLSCSPISGHRSVSWYQQTPGQGLQFLFEYFSETQRNKGNFPGRFSGRQFSNSRSEMNVSTLELGDSALYLCASKQGEPLYGYTFGSGTRLTVV.

The chain combines TRBV5-6 with TRBJ1-2; D not resolved. V was pared by 0 bases and J by 2 bases, with 8 bases between. The germline gives CDR1 SGHDT, CDR2 YYEEEE. CDR3 size: 14 residues. The CDR3 sequence is CASSLAQSNYGYTF. The CDR3, as DNA: TGTGCCAGCAGCTTGGCACAGTCGAACTATGGCTACACCTTC.

The sample holds one count of this clone. The gene calls are TRBV9 and TRBJ1-2; D unclear. The CDR3 has 12 amino acids. With 3 bases removed from V and 4 bases from J, the gap between germline ends came to 7 bases. Germline V gene data show CDR1 as SGDLS and CDR2 as YYNGEE. The CDR3 protein is CASSDLSYGYTF. The CDR3, as DNA: TGTGCCAGCAGCGACCTTAGCTATGGCTACACCTTC.

The count of this clone is one. This chain uses TRBV7-2 with TRBJ1-2; no firm D call. Germline values: CDR1 SGHTA, CDR2 FQGNSA. V was trimmed by 4 bases and J by 7 bases, leaving 16 bases between them. This CDR3 is built from 14 residues. CDR3 amino acids: CASSSRPADSGYTF. CDR3 coding DNA: TGTGCCAGCAGCTCCCGCCCGGCGGATAGTGGCTACACCTTC.

The CDR3 sequence is CASSYTRSSYEQYF. CDR3 bases: TGTGCCAGCAGTTACACACGCAGCTCCTACGAGCAGTACTTC. The V call is TRBV6-5, the J call TRBJ2-7; no clear D gene. This CDR3 has 14 amino acids. Germline CDR1 reads MNHEY; CDR2 reads SVGAGI. Trimming left V 2 bases short and J 0 bases short, with 8 bases between.